Shown below are 22 T cell receptor beta chains from a single sample sequenced in a study of T cells in Graves' hyperthyroidism and ophthalmopathy (dated by TCRdb to between 2017 and 2020). Libraries came from multiplex PCR. Sequencing took place on an Illumina HiSeq 2000. The TCR beta CDR3 regions were amplified from RNA transcripts. A first-round RT-PCR of the TCR CDR3 used the HTBI primer set with the Qiagen OneStep RT-PCR kit. Using fastp at Q25 and MiXCR, TCRdb reprocessed the public reads and kept productive beta chains. Entries are consolidated by CDR3 protein sequence, retaining the most common genes and DNA. Here the sample has 500,000 to 800,000 distinct CDR3 sequences; approximately 15% occur a single time. The top ten constitute 9.5% to 15% of the sample. Sequenced: blood. These receptors were obtained from a woman aged 50 to 65 with Graves' ophthalmopathy.

This clonotype was picked up many times. This rearrangement joins TRBV30 to TRBJ1-2; D call uncertain. The germline V and J ends were trimmed by 0 bases and 8 bases, with 10 bases remaining between them. The CDR3 spans 12 residues. Germline CDR1 and CDR2: GTSNPN and SVGIG (reference sequence). The CDR3 sequence: CAWSVGSLGYTF. CDR3 nucleotides: TGTGCCTGGAGTGTAGGGTCTCTCGGCTACACCTTC.

This clonotype was seen at least ten times. The chain combines TRBV20-1 with TRBJ2-2, with 11 bases aligning to TRBD2. The CDR3 contains 14 residues. V was pared by 6 bases and J by 4 bases, with 4 bases of the junction left unmatched. The germline CDR1 and CDR2 sequences are DFQATT and SNEGSKA (reference sequence). For the CDR3, the DNA is TGCAGTGCCTATACTAGCGGGAGCACCGGGGAGCTGTTTTTT. Amino acids: CSAYTSGSTGELFF.

This clonotype showed up many times. This chain links TRBV11-3 with TRBJ2-2; 15 bases are shared with TRBD2. V lost 4 bases and J lost 5; bases outside the gene matches: 5. Germline lookup yields CDR1 SGHNT and CDR2 YENEEA. The CDR3 length is 17 residues. For the CDR3, the DNA is TGTGCCAGCAGCTCGGGACTAGCGGGAGGCGGAACCGGGGAGCTGTTTTTT. It is translated as CASSSGLAGGGTGELFF.

CDR3 region: CSASDNNEKLFF. CDR3 coding DNA: TGCAGTGCTAGTGATAATAATGAAAAACTGTTTTTT. This sequence joins TRBV20-1 and TRBJ1-4; no clear D. Germline lookup yields CDR1 DFQATT and CDR2 SNEGSKA (reference sequence). Trimming took off 3 bases at V and 4 bases at J, with 6 bases between the two ends. The length of the CDR3 is 12 residues.

This clonotype was picked up many times. CDR3 residues: CASSARIFSGNEQFF. The CDR3 region has the DNA TGTGCCAGCAGTGCTAGAATTTTCTCGGGCAATGAGCAGTTCTTC. The chain joins TRBV6-1 to TRBJ2-1, with D hard to call. From germline, CDR1 is MNHNS and CDR2 SASEGT. The CDR3 extends over 15 amino acids. V shed 4 bases and J shed 6 bases, with 16 bases lying between them.

The chain combines TRBV19 with TRBJ1-2; no clear D. CDR1 and CDR2 from the germline V gene are LNHDA and SQIVND (reference sequence). CDR3 size: 12 residues. V lost 4 bases and J lost 7, with 10 bases in between. This CDR3 is CASSTGLGGYTF. The DNA of the CDR3 is TGTGCCAGTAGTACTGGACTGGGTGGCTACACCTTC.

This chain uses TRBV11-2 with TRBJ2-1, with 14 bases fitting TRBD2. The junction had 11 bases not matched to a gene; V was cut back by 6 bases and J by 10 bases. The CDR3 length is 16 residues. The germline CDR1 and CDR2 sequences are SGHAT and FQNNGV. The CDR3 region is CASSLTGTSGGREQFF. In DNA, the CDR3 is TGTGCCAGCAGTCTTACCGGGACTAGCGGGGGCCGGGAGCAGTTCTTC.

In its sample, this clonotype was seen a few times. V is TRBV9 and J is TRBJ2-1, with 15 bases that match TRBD2. CDR3 length equals 22 residues. The V and J ends lost 4 bases and 0 bases, in that order; junction bases with no gene match: 17. Germline V lookup: CDR1 SGDLS, CDR2 YYNGEE. This CDR3 is CASSIPGGLAGGPDSSYNEQFF. The CDR3 bases are TGTGCCAGCAGCATACCAGGCGGACTAGCGGGAGGGCCCGATAGCTCCTACAATGAGCAGTTCTTC.

Notes on this clonotype: Since a much larger clone is just one base distant, this may be a read error. V usage is TRBV20-1 and J usage is TRBJ1-1; D unresolved. The V gene's germline CDR1 is DFQATT and CDR2 SNEGSKA (reference sequence). The CDR3 contains 14 residues. CDR3 amino acids: CGARVGSQNTEAFF. CDR3 DNA: TGCGGTGCTAGAGTCGGCAGCCAGAACACTGAAGCTTTCTTT.

This clonotype was seen repeatedly, ten times or more. The gene calls are TRBV28 and TRBJ1-1, with 8 bases matching TRBD1. After removal of 5 bases from V and 3 bases from J, the junction contained 8 bases not matched to a gene. The CDR3 spans 15 residues. Germline V gene sequence: CDR1 MDHEN, CDR2 SYDVKM. CDR3 protein: CASSPQGAPDTEAFF. The CDR3 bases are TGTGCCAGCAGTCCGCAGGGGGCGCCGGACACTGAAGCTTTCTTT.

This chain joins TRBV6-1 and TRBJ2-3; the match to TRBD2 covers 14 bases. The germline V gene encodes CDR1 MNHNS and CDR2 SASEGT. The CDR3 contains 15 residues. V lost 6 bases to trimming and J lost 7 bases; unmatched junction nucleotides: 6. The CDR3 coding sequence is TGTGCCAGCAGGGGACTAGCGGGAGTGGCGAATACGCAGTATTTT. Residues: CASRGLAGVANTQYF.

This clonotype was seen ten or more times. This chain uses TRBV2 with TRBJ2-3; no reliable D call. The V end was cut by 6 bases, the J end by 5 bases, with 6 bases between. This CDR3 spans 11 amino acids. CDR1 is SNHLY, CDR2 FYNNEI, per germline. CDR3 coding DNA: TGTGCCAGCAGAACCGAAGATACGCAGTATTTT. It encodes CASRTEDTQYF.

This clonotype was observed many times. The chain is built from TRBV3-1 and TRBJ2-3; TRBD2 aligns across 9 bases. Germline-derived CDR1 and CDR2 are LGHDT and YNNKEL (reference sequence). The CDR3 runs 16 residues. Unmatched junction bases numbered 5, after V lost 0 bases and J lost 4 bases. CDR3 residues: CASSQERIAGADTQYF. The CDR3 DNA reads TGTGCCAGCAGCCAAGAAAGGATAGCGGGAGCAGATACGCAGTATTTT.

The V gene is TRBV28, the J gene TRBJ1-6, with a possible D match to TRBD1 (5 bases). V was cut by 5 bases and J by 13 bases, with 18 bases left in between. This CDR3 contains 14 residues. From germline, CDR1 is MDHEN and CDR2 SYDVKM. DNA for the CDR3: TGTGCCAGCAGTGCGCGCTCCGTTGCAGGGCCCCTCCACTTT. Translated, it gives CASSARSVAGPLHF. The variable domain in full, with the rest retrieved from reference TRBV28 and TRBJ1-6, is DVKVTQSSRYLVKRTGEKVFLECVQDMDHENMFWYRQDPGLGLRLIYFSYDVKMKEKGDIPEGYSVSREKKERFSLILESASTNQTSMYLCASSARSVAGPLHFGNGTRLTVT.

J is TRBJ2-1 and V is TRBV3-1; 9 bases line up with TRBD2. Unmatched junction bases numbered 4, after V lost 0 bases and J lost 7 bases. The CDR3 runs 15 residues. The germline V gene encodes CDR1 LGHDT and CDR2 YNNKEL (reference sequence). CDR3 amino acids: CASSQDLAGSNEQFF. The CDR3 nucleotides read TGTGCCAGCAGCCAAGATCTAGCGGGATCGAATGAGCAGTTCTTC.

This clonotype was seen at least ten times. This rearrangement joins TRBV29-1 to TRBJ1-1, with TRBD1 as a possible D gene (5 bases). The CDR3 contains 13 residues. V shed 4 bases and J shed 10 bases, with 19 bases lying between them. The V gene's germline CDR1 is SQVTM and CDR2 ANQGSEA. The CDR3 here is CSVVLWGREAAFF. The CDR3 nucleotides are TGCAGCGTTGTACTGTGGGGCAGGGAGGCAGCTTTCTTT.

This clonotype came up a few times. The CDR3, as DNA: TGTGCCAGCAGTATTTACCTGGCGTCTAGTTCACCCCTCCACTTT. As protein: CASSIYLASSSPLHF. V usage is TRBV28 and J usage is TRBJ1-6; D is undetermined. The CDR3 is 15 amino acids. Germline-derived CDR1 and CDR2 are MDHEN and SYDVKM. Between the trimmed V and J ends, which lost 5 bases and 9 bases, there was a span of 17 bases.

The chain combines TRBV20-1 with TRBJ1-5; the match to TRBD1 covers 8 bases. CDR3 size: 15 residues. The germline V gene has CDR1 DFQATT and CDR2 SNEGSKA (reference sequence). Trimming took 5 bases from V and 2 from J; bases not matched to a gene: 8. This CDR3 reads CSAADRVRGNQPQHF. CDR3 nucleotide sequence: TGCAGTGCTGCGGACAGGGTGAGGGGCAATCAGCCCCAGCATTTT.

The J gene is TRBJ2-7, the V gene TRBV6-4; 9 bases map to TRBD1. The length of the CDR3 is 14 residues. Germline CDR1 is MRHNA and CDR2 is SNTAGT. Trimming cost V 5 bases and J 9 bases; bases outside gene matches: 11. The CDR3 sequence is CASSQSGTGNGQYF. The CDR3 DNA sequence: TGTGCCAGCAGTCAATCCGGGACAGGGAACGGGCAGTACTTC.

The J gene is TRBJ1-1, the V gene TRBV5-1; 9 nucleotides line up with TRBD1. Germline values: CDR1 SGHRS, CDR2 YFSETQ. This CDR3 has 18 amino acids. The V and J ends lost 0 bases and 4 bases, in that order; junction bases with no gene match: 13. CDR3 residues: CASSLGLLPGQGFTEAFF. The CDR3 bases are TGCGCCAGCAGCTTGGGGCTACTTCCGGGACAGGGCTTCACTGAAGCTTTCTTT.

This clonotype was counted ten times or more. The chain recombines TRBV2 with TRBJ1-5, with a weak D call TRBD1 (6 bases). CDR1 and CDR2 from the germline V gene are SNHLY and FYNNEI. The CDR3 runs 14 residues. V was trimmed by 6 bases and J by 0 bases, leaving 9 bases between them. CDR3: CASRDSNSNQPQHF. CDR3 nucleotides: TGTGCCAGCAGGGACAGTAATAGCAATCAGCCCCAGCATTTT.

This clonotype was counted many times. The chain employs TRBV7-2 and TRBJ1-5, with 7 bases identical to TRBD1. The CDR3 consists of 14 residues. V lost 5 bases and J lost 4; bases outside the gene matches: 5. Germline-derived CDR1 and CDR2 are SGHTA and FQGNSA. The CDR3 sequence: CASSVDRDNQPQHF. As DNA, the CDR3 is TGTGCCAGCAGCGTCGACAGGGATAATCAGCCCCAGCATTTT.